The clone carrying this T cell receptor beta chain was detected once. Its specificity is unknown. The PCR contained 60 Vbeta and 13 Jbeta primers. Some clones are missing from TCRdb's copy, which holds only in-frame ones; the method was immunoSEQ multiplex PCR. The sample has over 70,000 clones, 77% seen once. This sample stems from a study of cytomegalovirus exposure and HLA in healthy donors. General study results and limits: What a later analysis showed was that several of the most significant clusters appeared linked to common viral pathogens. TCR beta V- and J-gene trimming was later associated with a missense DCLRE1C variant. In presence/absence analyses, roughly uniform sequencing depth across donors was assumed. Within the data, a cluster of highly shared sequence variants was likely a sequencing artifact.

Trimming at V came to 4 bases and at J to 6 bases, leaving 7 bases not matched to a gene. The CDR3 runs to 16 residues. Germline V gene sequence: CDR1 SGHVS, CDR2 FNYEAQ. The rearrangement joins TRBV7-6 to TRBJ1-6, with 9 bases that match TRBD1. The receptor's source is a man aged 25-45 years in good health and CMV-seronegative. The sequenced sample consisted of PBMCs. CDR3 protein: CASSSGTGFRNSPLHF. The CDR3 DNA reads TGTGCCAGCAGCTCCGGGACAGGGTTTCGTAATTCACCCCTCCACTTT.